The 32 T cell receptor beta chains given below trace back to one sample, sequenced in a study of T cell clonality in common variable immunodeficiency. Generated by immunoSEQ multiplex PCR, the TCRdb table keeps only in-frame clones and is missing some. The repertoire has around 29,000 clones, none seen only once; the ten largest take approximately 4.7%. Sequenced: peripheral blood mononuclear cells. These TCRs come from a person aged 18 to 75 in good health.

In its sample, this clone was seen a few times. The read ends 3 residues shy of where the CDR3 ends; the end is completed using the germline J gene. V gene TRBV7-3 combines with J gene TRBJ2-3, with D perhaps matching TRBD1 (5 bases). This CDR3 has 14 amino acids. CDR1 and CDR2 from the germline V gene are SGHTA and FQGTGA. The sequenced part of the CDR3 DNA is TGTGCCGGGGTGCGAACAGGTAAAACGGAGACG. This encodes CAGVRTGKTET. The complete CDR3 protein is CAGVRTGKTETQYF.

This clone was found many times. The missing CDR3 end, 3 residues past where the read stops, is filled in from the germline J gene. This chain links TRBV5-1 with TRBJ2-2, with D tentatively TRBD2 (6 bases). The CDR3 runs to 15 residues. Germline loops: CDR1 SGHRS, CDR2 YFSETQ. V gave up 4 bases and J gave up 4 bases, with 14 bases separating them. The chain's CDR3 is CASSPGRGATGELFF. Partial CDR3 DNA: TGCGCCAGCAGCCCCGGGCGGGGTGCCACCGGGGAG.

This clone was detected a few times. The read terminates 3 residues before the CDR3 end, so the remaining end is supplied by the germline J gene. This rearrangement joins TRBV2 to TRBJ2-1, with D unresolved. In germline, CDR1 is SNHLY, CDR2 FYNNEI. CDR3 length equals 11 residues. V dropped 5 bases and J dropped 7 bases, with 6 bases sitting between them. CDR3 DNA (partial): TGTGCCAGCAGTTTCAGGAATGAG. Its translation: CASSFRNE. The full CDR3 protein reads CASSFRNEQFF.

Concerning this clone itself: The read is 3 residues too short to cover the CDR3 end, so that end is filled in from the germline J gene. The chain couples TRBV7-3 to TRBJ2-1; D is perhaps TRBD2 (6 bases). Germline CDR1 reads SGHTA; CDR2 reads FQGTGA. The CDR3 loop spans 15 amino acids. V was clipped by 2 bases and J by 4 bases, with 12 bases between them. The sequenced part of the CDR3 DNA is TGTGCCAGCAGCTTAGACCTAGCGCCATACAATGAG. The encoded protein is CASSLDLAPYNE. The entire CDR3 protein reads CASSLDLAPYNEQFF.

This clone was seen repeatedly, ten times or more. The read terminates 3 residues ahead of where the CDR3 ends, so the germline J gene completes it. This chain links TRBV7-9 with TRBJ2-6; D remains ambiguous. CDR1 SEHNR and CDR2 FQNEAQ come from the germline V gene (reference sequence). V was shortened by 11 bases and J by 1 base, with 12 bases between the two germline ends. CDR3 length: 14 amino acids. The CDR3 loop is CAPGNSSGANVLTF. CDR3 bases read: TGTGCCCCAGGAAATTCATCTGGGGCCAACGTC.

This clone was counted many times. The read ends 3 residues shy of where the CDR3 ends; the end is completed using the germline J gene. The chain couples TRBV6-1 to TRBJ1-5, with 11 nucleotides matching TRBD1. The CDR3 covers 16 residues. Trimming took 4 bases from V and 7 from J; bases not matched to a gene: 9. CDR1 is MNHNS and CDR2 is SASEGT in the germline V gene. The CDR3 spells CASSVGTGGSGQPQHF. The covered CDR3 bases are TGTGCCAGCAGTGTAGGGACAGGGGGATCGGGACAGCCC.

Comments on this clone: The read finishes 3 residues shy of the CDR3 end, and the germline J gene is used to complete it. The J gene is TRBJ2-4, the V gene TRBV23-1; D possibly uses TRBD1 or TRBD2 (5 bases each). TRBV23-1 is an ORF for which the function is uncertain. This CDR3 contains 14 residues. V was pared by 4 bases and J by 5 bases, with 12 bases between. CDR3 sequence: CASSPRVQENIQYF. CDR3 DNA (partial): TGCGCCAGCAGTCCGAGGGTACAGGAAAACATT.

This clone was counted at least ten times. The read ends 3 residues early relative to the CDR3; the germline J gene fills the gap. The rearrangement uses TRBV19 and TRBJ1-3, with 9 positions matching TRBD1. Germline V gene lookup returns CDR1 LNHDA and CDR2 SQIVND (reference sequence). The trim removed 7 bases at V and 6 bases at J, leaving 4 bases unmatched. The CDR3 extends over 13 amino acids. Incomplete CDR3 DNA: TGTGCCAGTATCGGACAGGGGTTAAACACC. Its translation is CASIGQGLNT. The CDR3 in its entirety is CASIGQGLNTIYF.

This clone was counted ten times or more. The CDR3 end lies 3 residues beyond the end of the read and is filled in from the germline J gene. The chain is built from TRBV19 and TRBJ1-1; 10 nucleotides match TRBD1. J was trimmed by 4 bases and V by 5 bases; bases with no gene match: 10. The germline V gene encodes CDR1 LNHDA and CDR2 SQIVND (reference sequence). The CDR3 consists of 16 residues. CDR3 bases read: TGTGCCAGTAGTCCCTACGGGACAGGGGATCCCACTGAA. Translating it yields CASSPYGTGDPTE. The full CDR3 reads CASSPYGTGDPTEAFF.

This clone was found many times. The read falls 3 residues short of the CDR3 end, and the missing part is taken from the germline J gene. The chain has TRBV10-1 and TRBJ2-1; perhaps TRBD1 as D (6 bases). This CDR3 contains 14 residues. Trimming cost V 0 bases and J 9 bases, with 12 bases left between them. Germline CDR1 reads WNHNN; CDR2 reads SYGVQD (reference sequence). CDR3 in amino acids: CASSESLRGGEQFF. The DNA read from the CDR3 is TGCGCCAGCAGTGAGTCCCTCAGGGGTGGTGAG.

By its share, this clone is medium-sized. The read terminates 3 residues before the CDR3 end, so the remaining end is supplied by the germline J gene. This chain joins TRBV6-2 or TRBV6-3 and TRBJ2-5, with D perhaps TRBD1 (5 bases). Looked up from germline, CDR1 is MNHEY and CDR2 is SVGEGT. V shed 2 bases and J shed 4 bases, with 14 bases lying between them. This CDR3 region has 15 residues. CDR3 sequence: CASSYDRSGRETQYF. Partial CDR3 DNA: TGTGCCAGCAGTTACGACAGATCAGGTAGAGAGACC.

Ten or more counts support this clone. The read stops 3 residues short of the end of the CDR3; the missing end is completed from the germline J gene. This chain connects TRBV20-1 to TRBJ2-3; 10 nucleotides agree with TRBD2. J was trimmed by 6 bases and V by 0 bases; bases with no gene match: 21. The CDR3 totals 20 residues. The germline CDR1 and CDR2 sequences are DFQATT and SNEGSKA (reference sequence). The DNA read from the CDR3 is TGCAGTGCTAGAGACGGTGTAGTATTGGCTAGCGGGAGAAGTCGGGATACG. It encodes CSARDGVVLASGRSRDT. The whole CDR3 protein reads CSARDGVVLASGRSRDTQYF.

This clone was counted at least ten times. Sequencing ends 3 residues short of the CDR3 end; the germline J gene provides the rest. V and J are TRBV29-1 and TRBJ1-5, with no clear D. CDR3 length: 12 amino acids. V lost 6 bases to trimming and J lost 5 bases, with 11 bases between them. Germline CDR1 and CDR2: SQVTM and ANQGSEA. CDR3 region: CSVSSIDQPQHF. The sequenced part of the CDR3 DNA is TGCAGCGTGTCTTCTATAGATCAGCCC.

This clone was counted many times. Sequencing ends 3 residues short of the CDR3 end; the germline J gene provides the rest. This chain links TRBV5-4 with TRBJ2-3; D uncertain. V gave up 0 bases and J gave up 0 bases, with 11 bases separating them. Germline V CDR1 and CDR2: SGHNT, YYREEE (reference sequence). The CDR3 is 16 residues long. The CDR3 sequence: CASSLGLASSTDTQYF. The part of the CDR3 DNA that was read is TGTGCCAGCAGCTTGGGCTTAGCTTCTAGCACAGATACG. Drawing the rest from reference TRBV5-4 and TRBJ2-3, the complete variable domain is ETGVTQSPTHLIKTRGQQVTLRCSSQSGHNTVSWYQQALGQGPQFIFQYYREEENGRGNFPPRFSGLQFPNYSSELNVNALELDDSALYLCASSLGLASSTDTQYFGPGTRLTVL.

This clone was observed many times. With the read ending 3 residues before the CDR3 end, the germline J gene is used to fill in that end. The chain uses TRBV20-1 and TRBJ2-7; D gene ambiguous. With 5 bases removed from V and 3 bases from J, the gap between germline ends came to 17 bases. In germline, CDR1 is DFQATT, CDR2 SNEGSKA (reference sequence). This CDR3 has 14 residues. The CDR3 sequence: CSASLTRNHYEQYF. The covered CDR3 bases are TGCAGTGCTTCCCTGACTCGGAACCACTACGAG.

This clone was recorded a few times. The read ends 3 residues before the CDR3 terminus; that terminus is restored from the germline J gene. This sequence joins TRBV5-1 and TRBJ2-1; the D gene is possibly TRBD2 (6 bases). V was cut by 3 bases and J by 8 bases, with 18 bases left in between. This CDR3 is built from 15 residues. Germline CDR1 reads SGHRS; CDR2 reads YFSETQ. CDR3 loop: CASSSRLGFVYEQFF. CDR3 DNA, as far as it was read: TGCGCCAGCAGCTCGAGACTAGGTTTTGTATATGAG.

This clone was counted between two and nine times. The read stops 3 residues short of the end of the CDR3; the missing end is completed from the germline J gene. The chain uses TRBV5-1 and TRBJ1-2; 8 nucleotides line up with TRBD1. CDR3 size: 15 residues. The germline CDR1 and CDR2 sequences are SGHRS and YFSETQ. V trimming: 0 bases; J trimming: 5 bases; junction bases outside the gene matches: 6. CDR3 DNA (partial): TGCGCCAGCAGCTTGGCCGACAGGGGCTTATATGGC. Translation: CASSLADRGLYG. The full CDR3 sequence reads CASSLADRGLYGYTF.

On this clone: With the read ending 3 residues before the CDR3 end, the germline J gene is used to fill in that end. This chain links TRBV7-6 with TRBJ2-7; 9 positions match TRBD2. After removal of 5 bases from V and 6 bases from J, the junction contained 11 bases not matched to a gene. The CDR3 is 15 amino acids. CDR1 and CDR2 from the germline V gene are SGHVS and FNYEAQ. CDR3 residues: CASSPIAGAGSEQYF. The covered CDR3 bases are TGTGCCAGCAGCCCGATAGCGGGAGCAGGCTCCGAG.

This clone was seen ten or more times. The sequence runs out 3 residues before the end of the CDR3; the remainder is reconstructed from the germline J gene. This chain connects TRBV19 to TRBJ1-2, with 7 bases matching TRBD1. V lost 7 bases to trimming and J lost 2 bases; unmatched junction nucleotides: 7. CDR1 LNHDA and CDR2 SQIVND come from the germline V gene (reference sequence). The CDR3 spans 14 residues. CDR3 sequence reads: CASKAGGGNYGYTF. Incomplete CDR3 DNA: TGTGCCAGTAAGGCAGGGGGAGGGAACTATGGC. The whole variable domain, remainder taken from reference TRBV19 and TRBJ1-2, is DGGITQSPKYLFRKEGQNVTLSCEQNLNHDAMYWYRQDPGQGLRLIYYSQIVNDFQKGDIAEGYSVSREKKESFPLTVTSAQKNPTAFYLCASKAGGGNYGYTFGSGTRLTVV.

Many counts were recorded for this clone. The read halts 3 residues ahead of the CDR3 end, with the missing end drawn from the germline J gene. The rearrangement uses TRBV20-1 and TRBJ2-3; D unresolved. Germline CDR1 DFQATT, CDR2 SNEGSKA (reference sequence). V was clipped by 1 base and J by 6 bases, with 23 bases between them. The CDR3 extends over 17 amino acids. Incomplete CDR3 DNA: TGCAGTGCTAGAGGTGCGTGGGCTCTACACGTTCAGGATACG. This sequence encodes CSARGAWALHVQDT. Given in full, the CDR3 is CSARGAWALHVQDTQYF.

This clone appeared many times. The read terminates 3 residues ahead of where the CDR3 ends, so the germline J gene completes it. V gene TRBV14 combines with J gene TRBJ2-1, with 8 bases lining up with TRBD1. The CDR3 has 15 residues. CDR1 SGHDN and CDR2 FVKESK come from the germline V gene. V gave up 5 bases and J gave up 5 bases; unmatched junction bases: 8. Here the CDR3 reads CASSGRDRWDNEQFF. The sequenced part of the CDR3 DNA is TGTGCCAGCAGCGGGCGGGACAGGTGGGACAATGAG.

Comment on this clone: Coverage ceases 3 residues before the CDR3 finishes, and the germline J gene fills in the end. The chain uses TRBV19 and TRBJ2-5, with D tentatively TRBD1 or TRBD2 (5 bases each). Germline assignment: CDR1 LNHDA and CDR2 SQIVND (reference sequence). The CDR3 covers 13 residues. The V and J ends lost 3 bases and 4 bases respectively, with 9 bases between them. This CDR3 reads CASSMRGGETQYF. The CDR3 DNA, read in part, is TGTGCCAGTAGTATGAGGGGTGGAGAGACC.

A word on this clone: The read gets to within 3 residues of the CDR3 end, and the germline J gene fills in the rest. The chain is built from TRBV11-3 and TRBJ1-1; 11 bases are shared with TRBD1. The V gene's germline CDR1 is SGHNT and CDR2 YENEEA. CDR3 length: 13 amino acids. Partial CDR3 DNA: TGTGCCAGCAGCTGGGACAGGGGGAGGGAA. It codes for CASSWDRGRE. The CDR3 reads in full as CASSWDRGREAFF.

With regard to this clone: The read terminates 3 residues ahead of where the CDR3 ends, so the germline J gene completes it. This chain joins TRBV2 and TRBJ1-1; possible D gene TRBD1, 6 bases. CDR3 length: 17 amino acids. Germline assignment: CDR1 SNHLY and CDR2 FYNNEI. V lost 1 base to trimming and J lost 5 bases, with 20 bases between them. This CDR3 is CASSEGSSTGMRTEAFF. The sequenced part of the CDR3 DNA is TGTGCCAGCAGTGAAGGATCCTCCACAGGGATGAGGACTGAA.

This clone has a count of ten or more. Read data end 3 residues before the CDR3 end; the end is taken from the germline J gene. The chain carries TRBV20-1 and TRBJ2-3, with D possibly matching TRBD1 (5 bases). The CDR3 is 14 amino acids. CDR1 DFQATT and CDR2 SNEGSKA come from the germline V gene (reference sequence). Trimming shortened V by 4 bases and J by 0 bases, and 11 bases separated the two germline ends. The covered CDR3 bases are TGCAGTGCTATGGGGCAGACTAGCACAGATACG. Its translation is CSAMGQTSTDT. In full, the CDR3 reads CSAMGQTSTDTQYF.

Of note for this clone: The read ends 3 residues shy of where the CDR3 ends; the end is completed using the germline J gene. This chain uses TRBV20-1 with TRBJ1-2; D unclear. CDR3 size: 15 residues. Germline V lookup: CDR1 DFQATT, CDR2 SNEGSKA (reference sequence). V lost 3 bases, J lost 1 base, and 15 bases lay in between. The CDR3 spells CSARGREDFNYGYTF. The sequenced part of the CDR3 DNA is TGCAGTGCTAGGGGTAGGGAGGACTTTAACTATGGC.

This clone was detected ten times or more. This CDR3 reads CSARNNRVYTEAFF. The sequenced part of the CDR3 DNA is TGCAGTGCCAGAAATAACAGGGTCTACACTGAA. V and J are TRBV20-1 and TRBJ1-1; a possible D gene is TRBD1 (6 bases). The read comes to an end 3 residues before the CDR3 does, leaving the germline J gene to fill in the end. There are 14 residues in the CDR3. V dropped 6 bases and J dropped 3 bases, with 17 bases sitting between them. The germline gives CDR1 DFQATT, CDR2 SNEGSKA (reference sequence).

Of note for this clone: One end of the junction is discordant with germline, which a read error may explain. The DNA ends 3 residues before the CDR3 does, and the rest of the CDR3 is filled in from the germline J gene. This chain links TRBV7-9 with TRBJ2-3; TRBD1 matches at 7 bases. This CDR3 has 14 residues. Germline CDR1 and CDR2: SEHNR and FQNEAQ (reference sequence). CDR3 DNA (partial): TGTTCCAGCAGCCCGTCGCAGGGGGCAGATACG. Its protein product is CSSSPSQGADT. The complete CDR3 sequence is CSSSPSQGADTQYF.

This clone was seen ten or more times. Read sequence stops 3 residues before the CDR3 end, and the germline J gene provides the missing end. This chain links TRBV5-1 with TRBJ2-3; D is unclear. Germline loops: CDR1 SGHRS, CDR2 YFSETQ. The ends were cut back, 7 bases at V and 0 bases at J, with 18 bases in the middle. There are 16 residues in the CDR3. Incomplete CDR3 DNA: TGCGCCAGCCGGTTGCACGCGCGCACTAGCACAGATACG. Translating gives CASRLHARTSTDT. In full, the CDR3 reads CASRLHARTSTDTQYF.

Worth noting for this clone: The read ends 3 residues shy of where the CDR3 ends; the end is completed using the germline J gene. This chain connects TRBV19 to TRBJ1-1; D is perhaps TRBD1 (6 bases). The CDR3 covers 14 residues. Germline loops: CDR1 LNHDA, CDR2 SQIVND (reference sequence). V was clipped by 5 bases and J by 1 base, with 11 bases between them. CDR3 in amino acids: CASSSSTGNTEAFF. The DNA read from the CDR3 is TGTGCCAGTAGTTCCTCGACAGGGAACACTGAA.

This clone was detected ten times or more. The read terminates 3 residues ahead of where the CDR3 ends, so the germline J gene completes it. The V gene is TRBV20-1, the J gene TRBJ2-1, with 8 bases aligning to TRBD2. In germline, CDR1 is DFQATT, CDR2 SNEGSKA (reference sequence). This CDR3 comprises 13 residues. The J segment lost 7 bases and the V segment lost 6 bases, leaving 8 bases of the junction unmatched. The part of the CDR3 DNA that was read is TGCAGTGCCCGGGGACTAGATCTGAATGAG. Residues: CSARGLDLNE. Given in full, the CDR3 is CSARGLDLNEQFF.

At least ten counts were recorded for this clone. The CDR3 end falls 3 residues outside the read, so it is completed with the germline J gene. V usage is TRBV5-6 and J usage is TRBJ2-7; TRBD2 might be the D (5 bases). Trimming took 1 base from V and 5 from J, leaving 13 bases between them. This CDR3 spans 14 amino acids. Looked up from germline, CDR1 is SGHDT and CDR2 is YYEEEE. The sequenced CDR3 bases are TGTGCCAGCAGCTTGAAAGTTAGCGTCCACGAG. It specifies CASSLKVSVHE. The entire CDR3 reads CASSLKVSVHEQYF.